The TCR beta chain described here comes from a study of T cells in Graves' hyperthyroidism and ophthalmopathy. This clonotype was counted only a few times. The target antigen is unknown. Uncontrolled infection, other autoimmune disease, pregnancy or lactation excluded patients. On the basis of clinical symptoms, serum thyroxine and TRAb, thyroid ultrasound and orbital computed tomography, diagnoses were made. Study-wide findings and caveats: The model predicted ophthalmopathy a median approximately seven months before onset.

Amplification targeted TCR beta CDR3 regions from RNA transcripts. An initial round of RT-PCR targeting the TCR CDR3 relied on the HTBI primer set. TCRdb reanalysed the multiplex PCR reads using MiXCR and keeps one entry per CDR3 protein. The repertoire includes more than 300,000 distinct CDR3 sequences, approximately 15% of them detected once, and approximately 11% sits in the top ten. Germline V gene sequence: CDR1 MNHNS, CDR2 SASEGT. This CDR3 is 11 amino acids long. Trimming took 7 bases from V and 6 from J, leaving 10 bases between them. The V and J genes are TRBV6-1 and TRBJ2-7; D may correspond to TRBD1 or TRBD2 (5 bases each). This receptor was obtained from a woman aged 55-70 years with Graves' hyperthyroidism. The sequencing input was blood. DNA of the CDR3: TGTGCCAGCATAAGAGGGGTCGAGCAGTACTTC. Translation gives CASIRGVEQYF.